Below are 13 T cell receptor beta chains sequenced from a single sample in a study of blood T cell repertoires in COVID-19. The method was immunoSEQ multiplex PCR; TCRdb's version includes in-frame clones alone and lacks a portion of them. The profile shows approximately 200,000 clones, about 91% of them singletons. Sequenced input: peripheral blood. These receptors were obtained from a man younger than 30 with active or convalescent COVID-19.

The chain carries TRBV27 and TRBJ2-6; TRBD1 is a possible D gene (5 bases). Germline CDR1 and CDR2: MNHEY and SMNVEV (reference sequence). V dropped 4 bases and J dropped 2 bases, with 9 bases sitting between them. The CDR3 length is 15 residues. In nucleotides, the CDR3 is TGTGCCAGCAGTTCCCAGGGTGCTGGGGCCAACGTCCTGACTTTC. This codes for CASSSQGAGANVLTF.

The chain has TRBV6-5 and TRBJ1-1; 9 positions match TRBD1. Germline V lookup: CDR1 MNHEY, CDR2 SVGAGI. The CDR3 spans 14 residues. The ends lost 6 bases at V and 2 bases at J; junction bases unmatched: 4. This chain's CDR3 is CASSEGQGNTEAFF. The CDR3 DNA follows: TGTGCCAGCAGCGAGGGACAGGGTAACACTGAAGCTTTCTTT.

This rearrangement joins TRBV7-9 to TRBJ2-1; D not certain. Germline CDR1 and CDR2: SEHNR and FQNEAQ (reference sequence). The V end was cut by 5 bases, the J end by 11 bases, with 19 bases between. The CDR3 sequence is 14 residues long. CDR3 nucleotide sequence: TGTGCCAGCAGCCACCTTTTAATCGGGTGGCAGCAGTTCTTC. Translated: CASSHLLIGWQQFF.

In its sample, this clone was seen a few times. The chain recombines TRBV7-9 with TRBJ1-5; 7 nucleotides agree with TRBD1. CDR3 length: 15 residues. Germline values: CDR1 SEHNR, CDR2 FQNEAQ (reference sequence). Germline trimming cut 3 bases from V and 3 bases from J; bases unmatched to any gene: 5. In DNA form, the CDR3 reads TGTGCCAGCAGCTTCGACAGGGAGCCCAATCAGCCCCAGCATTTT. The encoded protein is CASSFDREPNQPQHF.

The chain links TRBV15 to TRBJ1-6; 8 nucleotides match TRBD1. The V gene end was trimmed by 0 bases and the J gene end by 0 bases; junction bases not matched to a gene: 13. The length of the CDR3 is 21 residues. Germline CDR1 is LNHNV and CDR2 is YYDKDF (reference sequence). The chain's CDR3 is CATSRDNLGQGSSSYNSPLHF. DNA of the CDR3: TGTGCCACCAGCAGAGATAACCTAGGACAGGGATCGAGCTCCTATAATTCACCCCTCCACTTT.

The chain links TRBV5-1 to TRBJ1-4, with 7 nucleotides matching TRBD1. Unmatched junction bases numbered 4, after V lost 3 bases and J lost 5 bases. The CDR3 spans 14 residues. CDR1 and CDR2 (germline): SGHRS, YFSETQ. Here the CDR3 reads CASSWGQRNEKLFF. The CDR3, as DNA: TGCGCCAGCAGCTGGGGACAGAGGAATGAAAAACTGTTTTTT.

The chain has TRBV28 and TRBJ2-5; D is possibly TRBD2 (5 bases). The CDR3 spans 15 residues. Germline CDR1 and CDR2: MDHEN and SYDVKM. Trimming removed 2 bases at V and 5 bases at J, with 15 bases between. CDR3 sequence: CASSLRRSGKETQYF. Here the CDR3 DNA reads TGTGCCAGCAGTTTAAGGAGGTCCGGGAAGGAGACCCAGTACTTC. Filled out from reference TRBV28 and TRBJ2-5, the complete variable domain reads DVKVTQSSRYLVKRTGEKVFLECVQDMDHENMFWYRQDPGLGLRLIYFSYDVKMKEKGDIPEGYSVSREKKERFSLILESASTNQTSMYLCASSLRRSGKETQYFGPGTRLLVL.

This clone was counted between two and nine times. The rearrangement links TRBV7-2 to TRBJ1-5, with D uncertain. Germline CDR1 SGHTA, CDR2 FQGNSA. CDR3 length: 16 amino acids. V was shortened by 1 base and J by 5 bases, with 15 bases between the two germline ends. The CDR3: CASSLGGIPGYQPQHF. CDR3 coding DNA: TGTGCCAGCAGCTTAGGTGGAATACCGGGGTATCAGCCCCAGCATTTT.

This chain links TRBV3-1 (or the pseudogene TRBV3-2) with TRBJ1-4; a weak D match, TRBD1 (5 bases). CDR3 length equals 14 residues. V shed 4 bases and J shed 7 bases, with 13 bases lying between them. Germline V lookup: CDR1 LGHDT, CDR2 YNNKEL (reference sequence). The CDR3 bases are TGTGCCAGCAGCCTCGGGGGGACGAGTGAAAAACTGTTTTTT. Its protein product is CASSLGGTSEKLFF.

This CDR3 reads CAIHLGQGRGEKLFF. DNA for the CDR3: TGTGCCATCCACCTGGGGCAGGGGCGGGGGGAAAAACTGTTTTTT. The chain combines TRBV27 with TRBJ1-4, with D possibly being TRBD1 (6 bases). The CDR3 is 15 amino acids. The germline V gene encodes CDR1 MNHEY and CDR2 SMNVEV (reference sequence). V was shortened by 10 bases and J by 8 bases, with 23 bases between the two germline ends.

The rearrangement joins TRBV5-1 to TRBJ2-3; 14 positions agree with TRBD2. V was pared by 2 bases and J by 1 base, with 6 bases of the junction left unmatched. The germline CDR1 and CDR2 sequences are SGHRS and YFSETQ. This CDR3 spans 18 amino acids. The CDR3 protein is CASSFGTSGSFGTDTQYF. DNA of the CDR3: TGCGCCAGCAGCTTCGGGACTAGCGGGAGTTTCGGCACAGATACGCAGTATTTT.

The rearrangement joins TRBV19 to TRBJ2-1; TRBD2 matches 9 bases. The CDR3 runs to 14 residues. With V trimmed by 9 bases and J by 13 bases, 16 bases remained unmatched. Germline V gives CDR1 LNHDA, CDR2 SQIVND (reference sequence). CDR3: CASTVSREGFKQFF. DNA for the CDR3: TGTGCCAGCACCGTTTCGCGGGAGGGCTTCAAACAGTTCTTC.

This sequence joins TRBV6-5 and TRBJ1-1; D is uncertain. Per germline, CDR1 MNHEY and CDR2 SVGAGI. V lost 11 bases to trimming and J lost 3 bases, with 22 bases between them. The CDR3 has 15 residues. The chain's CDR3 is CAARAALTGDTEAFF. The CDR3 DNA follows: TGTGCCGCTAGGGCCGCCCTTACCGGGGACACTGAAGCTTTCTTT.